This T cell receptor beta chain originates from a study of blood T cell repertoires in COVID-19. For the study at large: Samples taken during acute and convalescent COVID-19 were collected in the United States, Italy and Spain.

In the study's own analysis: The assay estimated nucleated cells by amplifying reference gene primers. The protocol was immunoSEQ multiplex PCR, while the TCRdb copy is restricted to in-frame clones and leaves out a portion. The V and J calls and clone size are taken from that table; D and trimming were inferred from the DNA. The sample contains about 62,000 clones, 70% to 90% of which appear only once. Germline trimming cut 1 base from V and 0 bases from J; bases unmatched to any gene: 11. The CDR3 contains 20 residues. The germline V gene encodes CDR1 SGHVS and CDR2 FNYEAQ. This TCR was recovered from a woman aged 55-75 years with acute or convalescent COVID-19. The sequencing sample was made of peripheral blood. V is TRBV7-6 and J is TRBJ1-6; TRBD1 agrees at 8 bases. CDR3 bases: TGTGCCAGCAGCTTAGACACATGGGACAGGCTCAGCTCCTATAATTCACCCCTCCACTTT. Translation: CASSLDTWDRLSSYNSPLHF. The full variable domain, rest sourced from reference TRBV7-6 and TRBJ1-6, is GAGVSQSPRYKVTKRGQDVALRCDPISGHVSLYWYRQALGQGPEFLTYFNYEAQQDKSGLPNDRFSAERPEGSISTLTIQRTEQRDSAMYRCASSLDTWDRLSSYNSPLHFGNGTRLTVT.